This T cell receptor (beta chain) was observed in a study of early T cells in non-severe SARS-CoV-2 infection. The library protocol tagged individual cDNA molecules with unique molecular identifiers. TCRdb re-derived calls from the 5' RACE reads in MiXCR, one entry per CDR3 protein. Of tens of thousands of distinct CDR3 sequences in the sample, roughly a tenth were seen once. Trimming shortened V by 8 bases and J by 0 bases, and 16 bases separated the two germline ends. CDR3 length: 16 amino acids. CDR1 and CDR2 from the germline V gene are MNHEY and SVGEGT. The V gene is TRBV6-2 or TRBV6-3, the J gene TRBJ2-2; D perhaps matches TRBD1 (6 bases). The receptor was derived from an adult who was a healthcare worker with PCR-confirmed SARS-CoV-2 infection or an uninfected control (not recorded which). Sequenced material: whole blood. The CDR3 protein is CASRDRGGPNTGELFF. The CDR3 coding sequence is TGTGCCAGCCGTGATCGAGGGGGACCGAACACCGGGGAGCTGTTTTTT.